These T cell receptor beta chains were read from a single sample in a study of blood T cells in healthy people across ages. MiXCR, applied by TCRdb to the 5' RACE reads, yields one record per CDR3 protein. The table includes 2 million or so distinct CDR3 sequences, 49% detected once. The sample consisted of blood. These receptors came from a woman between 40 and 50 years old in good health. Both conserved end residues are part of each CDR3. D genes are given only for firm matches. The size entry is marked missing in some rows and otherwise reads once, few, many or a size class.

abundance | j_gene | d_gene | v_gene | CDR3nt | CDR3aa
. | TRBJ2-3 | . | TRBV7-2 | TGTGCCAGCAGCGCCGAGGAAAGGCAGTATTTT | CASSAEERQYF
few | TRBJ2-5 | TRBD1 | TRBV29-1 | TGCAGCCTTCGACAGGGGGTGGTAGAGACCCAGTACTTC | CSLRQGVVETQYF
. | TRBJ1-2 | . | TRBV6-2/TRBV6-3 | TGTGCCAGCAGTAACGCCGGGACCTATGGCTACACCTTC | CASSNAGTYGYTF
few | TRBJ2-5 | TRBD1 | TRBV12-3/TRBV12-4 | TGTGCCAGCAGTTTAAACAGGGGTGGCCAAGAGACCCAGTACTTC | CASSLNRGGQETQYF
. | TRBJ2-5 | TRBD1 | TRBV5-6 | TGTGCCAGCGTCCGACAGGGAATCGGGACCCAGTACTTC | CASVRQGIGTQYF
. | TRBJ2-5 | TRBD2 | TRBV7-2 | TGTGCCAGCAGCCTAGGGACTAGCGGGGGATCCATCCAAGAGACCCAGTACTTC | CASSLGTSGGSIQETQYF
. | TRBJ2-7 | . | TRBV27 | TGTGCCAGCAGTTTCGACAACTACAATGAGCAGTACTTC | CASSFDNYNEQYF
. | TRBJ2-3 | TRBD1 | TRBV12-3/TRBV12-4 | TGTGCCAGCAGACAGGGGATAGCAGATACGCAGTATTTT | CASRQGIADTQYF
. | TRBJ2-5 | . | TRBV7-2 | TGTGCCAGCAGCGGTGTATCAGGGGTTTCTTGGGGGACCCAGTACTTC | CASSGVSGVSWGTQYF
few | TRBJ2-5 | . | TRBV7-2 | TGTGCCAGCAGCTTAGGAAGTACCAAGAAGACCCAGTACTTC | CASSLGSTKKTQYF
once | TRBJ2-1 | . | TRBV7-6 | TGTGCCAGCAGCCTAGTTGAGTGGGAGTACAATGAGCAGTTCTTC | CASSLVEWEYNEQFF
once | TRBJ2-7 | TRBD2 | TRBV3-1 | TGTGCCAGCAGCCAAGACAGACTAGCGGGGTATGTCAATGAGCAGTACTTC | CASSQDRLAGYVNEQYF
. | TRBJ2-1 | TRBD2 | TRBV4-2 | TGTGCCAGCAGCCGAAATAGCGGGGGGGTCGATTACAATGAGCAGTTCTTC | CASSRNSGGVDYNEQFF
. | TRBJ2-3 | TRBD1 | TRBV6-2/TRBV6-3 | TGTGCCAGCAGTCCTGGACAGGGGCAGTCAGATACGCAGTATTTT | CASSPGQGQSDTQYF
. | TRBJ1-1 | . | TRBV20-1 | TGCAGTGCTAGGGGCATTACAGAGTACACTGAAGCTTTCTTT | CSARGITEYTEAFF
many | TRBJ2-1 | TRBD1 | TRBV12-3/TRBV12-4 | TGTGCCAGCAGTCGACAGGGCTATGAGCAGTTCTTC | CASSRQGYEQFF
once | TRBJ1-2 | . | TRBV20-1 | TGCAGTGCTAGAGAAGGTTGGGATGGCTACACCTTC | CSAREGWDGYTF
. | TRBJ2-1 | TRBD1 | TRBV27 | TGTGCCAGCAGGACAGGGGGCCGGGTATCCTACAATGAGCAGTTCTTC | CASRTGGRVSYNEQFF
. | TRBJ2-5 | TRBD2 | TRBV6-2/TRBV6-3 | TGTGCCAGCAGTCCCCGTCGGGAGGGGCAGGAGACCCAGTACTTC | CASSPRREGQETQYF
few | TRBJ2-3 | TRBD2 | TRBV20-1 | TGCAGTGCTGATCTAGCGGCCTATGGGGATACGCAGTATTTT | CSADLAAYGDTQYF
many | TRBJ2-7 | . | TRBV18 | TGTGCCAGCTCACCACCCTCAGCCTACGAGCAGTACTTC | CASSPPSAYEQYF
. | TRBJ1-6 | TRBD1 | TRBV12-3/TRBV12-4 | TGTGCCAGCAGTTTCCTCGGGACGGGACAGGGTTCACCCCTCCACTTT | CASSFLGTGQGSPLHF
. | TRBJ2-7 | TRBD2 | TRBV6-6 | TGTGCCAGCAGTTCCGCGGGGGGGGTGACCTACGAGCAGTACTTC | CASSSAGGVTYEQYF
. | TRBJ2-7 | TRBD1 | TRBV20-1 | TGCAGTGCTAGGGACAGGCACTCCTACGAGCAGTACTTC | CSARDRHSYEQYF
many | TRBJ2-1 | . | TRBV7-2 | TGTGCCAGCAGCTTAGATCCCTACAATGAGCAGTTCTTC | CASSLDPYNEQFF
. | TRBJ1-5 | TRBD1 | TRBV7-2 | TGTGCCAGCAGCCCCCCGGGACAGGAAAGTCAGCCCCAGCATTTT | CASSPPGQESQPQHF
. | TRBJ1-2 | . | TRBV4-2 | TGTGCCAGCAGCCAACCGGGGTACTATGGCTACACCTTC | CASSQPGYYGYTF
few | TRBJ2-3 | TRBD2 | TRBV4-2 | TGTGCCAGCAGCCAAGATGGCCTAGCGGGGCCCACAGATACGCAGTATTTT | CASSQDGLAGPTDTQYF
. | TRBJ2-1 | TRBD1 | TRBV7-9 | TGTGCCAGCAGCCTTATGGGACAGGGAGCCTACAATGAGCAGTTCTTC | CASSLMGQGAYNEQFF
. | TRBJ2-1 | . | TRBV24-1 | TGTGCCACCAGTGATTCGACGAGCTCCTACAATGAGCAGTTCTTC | CATSDSTSSYNEQFF
. | TRBJ2-7 | TRBD1 | TRBV5-5 | TGTGCCAGCAGCTTGAATGAACAGGGGATTCACGAGCAGTACTTC | CASSLNEQGIHEQYF
. | TRBJ2-7 | TRBD2 | TRBV6-1 | TGTGCCAGCAGTGTCATCGGCGGGGGGTCCTACGAGCAGTACTTC | CASSVIGGGSYEQYF
many | TRBJ2-5 | TRBD1 | TRBV10-3 | TGTGCCATCAAGGGGGCAGGACAAGAGACCCAGTACTTC | CAIKGAGQETQYF
. | TRBJ1-6 | . | TRBV27 | TGTGCCAGCAGGGCCACAGCCAATTCACCCCTCCACTTT | CASRATANSPLHF
. | TRBJ2-7 | . | TRBV4-1 | TGCGCCAGCAGCCCCCCCCTAGGGAGCGGATCCTACGAGCAGTACTTC | CASSPPLGSGSYEQYF
. | TRBJ2-5 | TRBD2 | TRBV3-1 | TGTGCCAGCAGCCAAGATAGAGCGGGGGGGCACGAGACCCAGTACTTC | CASSQDRAGGHETQYF
. | TRBJ1-1 | . | TRBV12-3/TRBV12-4 | TGTGCCAGCAGGCCTGGACACTCGAACACTGAAGCTTTCTTT | CASRPGHSNTEAFF
. | TRBJ1-1 | . | TRBV7-9 | TGTGCCAGCAGCTCCCCACATGATTCGTTGGGTGAAGCTTTCTTT | CASSSPHDSLGEAFF
. | TRBJ2-7 | . | TRBV4-3 | TGCGCCAGCAGCCAAGATCGTCGGGGGGCTTACGAGCAGTACTTC | CASSQDRRGAYEQYF
few | TRBJ2-7 | TRBD2 | TRBV10-3 | TGTGCCATCAAGACTAGCGGGGACCCTTACAATGAGCAGTACTTC | CAIKTSGDPYNEQYF